A single sample gave rise to the 26 T cell receptor beta chains below, sequenced in a study of control samples from healthy donors and cancer patients. Clones were sequenced by immunoSEQ multiplex PCR, and TCRdb holds only the in-frame ones, with some missing. The sample shows tens of thousands of clones, 70% to 90% of them seen only once. Sequenced: PBMCs. The receptors stem from a woman in her fifties or sixties with head and neck cancer.

This clone was seen just once. The chain recombines TRBV10-3 with TRBJ1-5, with D unclear. V was cut by 6 bases and J by 0 bases, with 21 bases left in between. In germline, CDR1 is ENHRY, CDR2 SYGVKD. The CDR3 runs to 18 residues. The CDR3 nucleotides are TGTGCCATCAGGAGCCGCCCCGGCAGAAAAAATAGCAATCAGCCCCAGCATTTT. This encodes CAIRSRPGRKNSNQPQHF.

This chain connects TRBV7-2 to TRBJ2-7, with D perhaps matching TRBD2 (5 bases). Germline CDR1 reads SGHTA; CDR2 reads FQGNSA. CDR3 size: 15 residues. V was cut by 1 base and J by 2 bases, with 12 bases left in between. As DNA, the CDR3 is TGTGCCAGCAGCTTAGGTCCAGCGGCAACCTACGAGCAGTACTTC. Residues: CASSLGPAATYEQYF.

V is TRBV6-1 and J is TRBJ1-2; 7 bases align to TRBD1. Germline V gene sequence: CDR1 MNHNS, CDR2 SASEGT. The ends lost 3 bases at V and 3 bases at J; junction bases unmatched: 7. The CDR3 runs to 15 residues. The CDR3 region has the DNA TGTGCCAGCAGTGAGCTACAGGGGCCGGACTATGGCTACACCTTC. It codes for CASSELQGPDYGYTF.

This chain links TRBV27 with TRBJ2-3; the D is unclear. The CDR3 length is 15 residues. Germline V gene sequence: CDR1 MNHEY, CDR2 SMNVEV (reference sequence). V lost 5 bases, J lost 6 bases, and 18 bases lay in between. CDR3 amino acids: CASSPSRWVGDTQYF. As DNA, the CDR3 is TGTGCCAGCAGTCCTTCGCGGTGGGTGGGGGATACGCAGTATTTT.

The chain combines TRBV15 with TRBJ1-2, with TRBD1 matching over 9 bases. V trimming: 3 bases; J trimming: 4 bases; junction bases outside the gene matches: 9. CDR3 length equals 16 residues. Per the germline V gene, CDR1 is LNHNV and CDR2 is YYDKDF (reference sequence). CDR3 DNA: TGTGCCACCAGCAGGGATACAGGGGGCGACCTCTATGGCTACACCTTC. The encoded protein is CATSRDTGGDLYGYTF.

The rearrangement uses TRBV27 and TRBJ2-5; no reliable D call. The CDR3 extends over 13 amino acids. CDR1 MNHEY and CDR2 SMNVEV come from the germline V gene (reference sequence). The ends were cut back, 4 bases at V and 0 bases at J, with 6 bases in the middle. The CDR3 reads CASSSFNQETQYF. The DNA for the CDR3 is TGTGCCAGCAGTTCGTTTAACCAAGAGACCCAGTACTTC.

The V call is TRBV28, the J call TRBJ1-2; D gene ambiguous. V lost 8 bases, J lost 8 bases, and 15 bases lay in between. CDR1 MDHEN and CDR2 SYDVKM come from the germline V gene. This CDR3 is 12 amino acids long. The CDR3 region has the DNA TGTGCCAGCGGGGAACGTGACTCCGGCTACACCTTC. Amino acid sequence: CASGERDSGYTF.

This clone was detected once. The chain couples TRBV7-9 to TRBJ1-5; D uncertain. The length of the CDR3 is 15 residues. V dropped 1 base and J dropped 1 base, with 8 bases sitting between them. The germline CDR1 and CDR2 sequences are SEHNR and FQNEAQ (reference sequence). The CDR3: CASSLGEGSNQPQHF. As DNA, the CDR3 is TGTGCCAGCAGCTTAGGCGAGGGCAGCAATCAGCCCCAGCATTTT.

This rearrangement joins TRBV20-1 to TRBJ2-7; a possible D gene is TRBD2 (6 bases). The V gene lost 3 bases and the J gene lost 3 bases, with 12 bases spanning the gap. Germline V gene data show CDR1 as DFQATT and CDR2 as SNEGSKA (reference sequence). The CDR3 spans 13 residues. CDR3 region: CSASTGVIYEQYF. The CDR3 nucleotides are TGCAGTGCTAGTACGGGAGTCATCTACGAGCAGTACTTC.

The chain has TRBV28 and TRBJ2-7; D may be TRBD2 (7 bases). V lost 9 bases and J lost 4, with 16 bases in between. This CDR3 has 13 residues. CDR1 is MDHEN, CDR2 SYDVKM, per germline. The CDR3 reads CASKLGGGYEQYF. In DNA, the CDR3 is TGTGCCAGTAAACTAGGGGGAGGGTACGAGCAGTACTTC.

This clone has a count of ten or more. The rearrangement uses TRBV6-4 and TRBJ2-1, with 8 bases lining up with TRBD2. Germline V gene data show CDR1 as MRHNA and CDR2 as SNTAGT. J lost 2 bases, V lost 5 bases, and 5 bases had no gene match. This CDR3 region has 15 residues. CDR3: CASSPEAGAYNEQFF. Here the CDR3 DNA reads TGTGCCAGCAGTCCAGAAGCGGGAGCCTACAATGAGCAGTTCTTC.

This rearrangement joins TRBV4-3 to TRBJ2-3; 7 bases line up with TRBD1. Germline V CDR1 and CDR2: LGHNA, YSLEER. There are 18 residues in the CDR3. V dropped 4 bases and J dropped 0; count of bases not matched to a gene: 13. This CDR3 is CASSPQGGRTLSTDTQYF. The CDR3 nucleotides read TGCGCCAGCAGCCCCCAAGGGGGCAGGACCCTTAGCACAGATACGCAGTATTTT.

The rearrangement joins TRBV27 to TRBJ2-5; 8 bases fit TRBD1. In germline, CDR1 is MNHEY, CDR2 SMNVEV (reference sequence). V shed 10 bases, J shed 3 bases, and the junction held 16 bases outside the gene matches. The CDR3 totals 16 residues. The CDR3 coding sequence is TGTGCCACCCGAAGGACAGGGAATGAGGTGGAAGAGACCCAGTACTTC. Protein sequence: CATRRTGNEVEETQYF.

This chain connects TRBV5-6 to TRBJ2-7; 8 nucleotides agree with TRBD2. CDR1 is SGHDT and CDR2 is YYEEEE in the germline V gene. The junction had 3 bases not matched to a gene; V was cut back by 2 bases and J by 2 bases. The CDR3 extends over 14 amino acids. Here the CDR3 DNA reads TGTGCCAGCAGCTTTACTAGCGGCACCTACGAGCAGTACTTC. This gives the protein CASSFTSGTYEQYF.

V and J are TRBV5-4 and TRBJ2-1; 11 positions agree with TRBD2. This CDR3 has 18 residues. CDR1 and CDR2 from the germline V gene are SGHNT and YYREEE (reference sequence). The V gene end was trimmed by 0 bases and the J gene end by 6 bases; junction bases not matched to a gene: 11. The CDR3 is CASSLAGSGRVYGNEQFF. DNA for the CDR3: TGTGCCAGCAGCTTGGCGGGTAGCGGGAGGGTTTACGGCAATGAGCAGTTCTTC.

The CDR3 protein is CASSTPRQGPPNTGELFF. The CDR3 DNA sequence: TGTGCCAGCAGTACTCCCCGACAGGGGCCTCCGAACACCGGGGAGCTGTTTTTT. V gene TRBV6-2 or TRBV6-3 combines with J gene TRBJ2-2; 8 bases agree with TRBD1. V was pared by 5 bases and J by 0 bases, with 11 bases of the junction left unmatched. Germline CDR1 is MNHEY and CDR2 is SVGEGT. This CDR3 comprises 18 residues.

This sequence joins TRBV3-1 (or the pseudogene TRBV3-2) and TRBJ1-6; D is undetermined. This CDR3 spans 13 amino acids. The V end lost 1 base, the J end lost 8 bases, and 6 bases lay between the germline ends. Germline V gene lookup returns CDR1 LGHDT and CDR2 YNNKEL (reference sequence). The CDR3, as DNA: TGTGCCAGCAGCCAAGGACGGGATTCACCCCTCCACTTT. Protein sequence: CASSQGRDSPLHF.

The chain has TRBV5-6 and TRBJ1-2; possibly TRBD1 for D (6 bases). The CDR3 contains 14 residues. V lost 3 bases to trimming and J lost 4 bases, with 13 bases between them. CDR1 is SGHDT, CDR2 YYEEEE, per germline. The CDR3 DNA reads as TGTGCCAGCAGCTGGGGGACACGGGCCTATGGCTACACCTTC. Its translation is CASSWGTRAYGYTF.

V gene TRBV5-8 combines with J gene TRBJ2-7; D is perhaps TRBD1 (7 bases). Germline V gives CDR1 SGHTS, CDR2 YDEGEE. This CDR3 region has 14 residues. V gave up 2 bases and J gave up 2 bases, with 11 bases separating them. DNA for the CDR3: TGTGCCAGCAGCTTTCAGGGGGGTCCCTACGAGCAGTACTTC. Protein product: CASSFQGGPYEQYF.

This chain joins TRBV29-1 and TRBJ2-2, with 13 positions matching TRBD2. V lost 5 bases to trimming and J lost 4 bases; unmatched junction nucleotides: 4. The germline CDR1 and CDR2 sequences are SQVTM and ANQGSEA. This CDR3 comprises 15 residues. This chain's CDR3 is CSVPRLAGGTGELFF. CDR3 bases: TGCAGCGTTCCGCGACTAGCGGGAGGCACCGGGGAGCTGTTTTTT.

V is TRBV7-8 and J is TRBJ1-2; D is uncertain. CDR1 is SGHVS, CDR2 FQNEAQ, per germline. V gave up 1 base and J gave up 0 bases, with 15 bases separating them. This CDR3 spans 17 amino acids. The CDR3 protein is CASSLVVLGTANYGYTF. CDR3 DNA: TGTGCCAGCAGCTTAGTAGTTCTGGGCACCGCTAACTATGGCTACACCTTC. The full variable domain, with the rest looked up from reference TRBV7-8 and TRBJ1-2, is GAGVSQSPRYKVAKRGQDVALRCDPISGHVSLFWYQQALGQGPEFLTYFQNEAQLDKSGLPSDRFFAERPEGSVSTLKIQRTQQEDSAVYLCASSLVVLGTANYGYTFGSGTRLTVV.

The chain recombines TRBV5-1 with TRBJ2-5; the D gene is possibly TRBD1 (5 bases). Germline CDR1 and CDR2: SGHRS and YFSETQ. The CDR3 runs 14 residues. V was cut by 6 bases and J by 5 bases, with 17 bases left in between. The CDR3 nucleotides are TGCGCCAGCACGACAGACAGACCCACGGAGACCCAGTACTTC. This translates into CASTTDRPTETQYF.

This chain links TRBV7-9 with TRBJ2-1; 9 bases agree with TRBD1. The V gene end was trimmed by 6 bases and the J gene end by 4 bases; junction bases not matched to a gene: 10. The germline V gene encodes CDR1 SEHNR and CDR2 FQNEAQ (reference sequence). This CDR3 has 16 residues. The CDR3 DNA reads TGTGCCAGCAGAAGTAAACCGGGACAGGGATACAATGAGCAGTTCTTC. Translation: CASRSKPGQGYNEQFF.

The rearrangement links TRBV5-4 to TRBJ2-7; no definite D call. The CDR3 is made up of 14 amino acids. Looked up from germline, CDR1 is SGHNT and CDR2 is YYREEE (reference sequence). Trimming took off 2 bases at V and 0 bases at J, with 9 bases between the two ends. CDR3 bases: TGTGCCAGCAGCTTCGTCCCCAACTCCTACGAGCAGTACTTC. It yields the protein CASSFVPNSYEQYF.

The chain joins TRBV5-1 to TRBJ1-4; 7 positions match TRBD1. The CDR3 length is 16 residues. The V segment lost 4 bases and the J segment 0 bases; nucleotides outside the gene matches: 6. The germline V gene encodes CDR1 SGHRS and CDR2 YFSETQ. Written as DNA, the CDR3 is TGCGCCAGCAGCCGGGACAGCTCCACAACTAATGAAAAACTGTTTTTT. It translates to CASSRDSSTTNEKLFF. The whole variable domain, filled in from reference TRBV5-1 and TRBJ1-4, reads KAGVTQTPRYLIKTRGQQVTLSCSPISGHRSVSWYQQTPGQGLQFLFEYFSETQRNKGNFPGRFSGRQFSNSRSEMNVSTLELGDSALYLCASSRDSSTTNEKLFFGSGTQLSVL.

J is TRBJ1-1 and V is TRBV25-1; 8 nucleotides agree with TRBD1. The J segment lost 3 bases and the V segment lost 4 bases, leaving 7 bases of the junction unmatched. Germline V gene sequence: CDR1 MGHDK, CDR2 SYGVNS. The CDR3 length is 15 residues. The CDR3: CASSALDRGYTEAFF. For the CDR3, the DNA is TGTGCCAGCAGTGCCCTCGACAGGGGCTACACTGAAGCTTTCTTT.